The next 19 T cell receptor beta chains were all read from a single sample in a study of blood T cells in healthy people across ages. A sample-barcoded 5' primer and a J-beta primer mix were used in a second PCR of about 7 to 12 cycles. TCRdb re-called the 5' RACE reads through MiXCR, storing one row per CDR3 protein. The sample records 1.5 million to 2 million distinct CDR3 sequences, approximately 32% being singletons. The sequenced sample consisted of blood. The receptors originated from a woman aged 25 to 45 in good health.

J is TRBJ2-1 and V is TRBV7-2; 7 positions agree with TRBD2. The CDR3 is 13 amino acids. J lost 10 bases, V lost 5 bases, and 8 bases had no gene match. Germline V gene data show CDR1 as SGHTA and CDR2 as FQGNSA. The CDR3 DNA reads as TGTGCCAGCAGCCTCCTACTAGCGCCCGAGCAGTTCTTC. It yields the protein CASSLLLAPEQFF.

This clonotype was counted between two and nine times. The chain carries TRBV20-1 and TRBJ1-5; 7 positions match TRBD1. The CDR3 contains 13 residues. Germline CDR1 reads DFQATT; CDR2 reads SNEGSKA (reference sequence). Trimming at V came to 5 bases and at J to 4 bases, leaving 5 bases not matched to a gene. The CDR3 DNA reads as TGCAGTGCTGGACAGGCTTCAAATCAGCCCCAGCATTTT. As protein: CSAGQASNQPQHF.

Turning to this clonotype: Being one base from a much bigger clone, this may be a read error. The chain couples TRBV10-3 to TRBJ2-5; D gene ambiguous. CDR1 and CDR2 from the germline V gene are ENHRY and SYGVKD. The CDR3 is 14 amino acids. The CDR3 sequence: CATSESQRQETQYF. The CDR3 DNA follows: TGTGCCACCAGTGAGTCCCAGCGCCAAGAGACCCAGTACTTC.

This sequence joins TRBV29-1 and TRBJ1-1; 9 nucleotides align to TRBD1. The CDR3 is 13 residues long. J gave up 7 bases and V 4 bases, and 7 bases lay outside the gene matches. Germline V CDR1 and CDR2: SQVTM, ANQGSEA. Here the CDR3 reads CSVVNRGLGEAFF. CDR3 DNA: TGCAGCGTTGTCAACAGGGGGCTTGGTGAAGCTTTCTTT.

This clonotype showed up just a few times. The rearrangement joins TRBV10-3 to TRBJ1-2, with D maybe TRBD1 (5 bases). V was shortened by 8 bases and J by 4 bases, with 14 bases between the two germline ends. The CDR3 has 13 residues. The V gene's germline CDR1 is ENHRY and CDR2 SYGVKD. The CDR3 loop is CAISLDSIYGYTF. The DNA for the CDR3 is TGTGCCATCTCTTTAGACAGTATCTATGGCTACACCTTC.

This clonotype was seen more than once but under ten times. The chain recombines TRBV6-2 or TRBV6-3 with TRBJ1-2, with D unclear. Trimming removed 2 bases from V and 1 base from J, with 5 bases in between. Germline loops: CDR1 MNHEY, CDR2 SVGEGT. The CDR3 sequence is 13 residues long. The CDR3 is CASSYNINYGYTF. As DNA, the CDR3 is TGTGCCAGCAGTTACAACATTAACTATGGCTACACCTTC.

V and J are TRBV2 and TRBJ2-1; D remains unclear. The ends were cut back, 7 bases at V and 9 bases at J, with 16 bases in the middle. In germline, CDR1 is SNHLY, CDR2 FYNNEI. The CDR3 is 13 amino acids. The CDR3 DNA follows: TGTGCCAGCAACCTAAGCTCGGACCTTGAGCAGTTCTTC. The encoded protein is CASNLSSDLEQFF.

The sample holds a few counts of this clonotype. V and J are TRBV10-3 and TRBJ1-2, with TRBD1 identical over 7 bases. The CDR3 spans 16 residues. V lost 5 bases and J lost 4; bases outside the gene matches: 13. The germline V gene has CDR1 ENHRY and CDR2 SYGVKD. The CDR3 region is CAISSGQDTHLYGYTF. For the CDR3, the DNA is TGTGCCATCAGTTCAGGACAGGACACACATCTCTATGGCTACACCTTC.

The genes are TRBV27 and TRBJ2-3; D gene unclear. Germline CDR1 and CDR2: MNHEY and SMNVEV (reference sequence). V was cut by 2 bases and J by 0 bases, with 6 bases left in between. The CDR3 covers 14 residues. This CDR3 is CASSLMDSTDTQYF. The CDR3 bases are TGTGCCAGCAGTTTAATGGACAGCACAGATACGCAGTATTTT.

This clonotype has a handful of counts. The genes are TRBV18 and TRBJ2-6, with 9 positions matching TRBD1. Germline lookup yields CDR1 KGHSH and CDR2 LQKENI. V lost 3 bases to trimming and J lost 0 bases; unmatched junction nucleotides: 9. CDR3 length: 19 amino acids. In nucleotides, the CDR3 is TGTGCCAGCTCACCCGGAACAGGGGGCGGTTACTCTGGGGCCAACGTCCTGACTTTC. It codes for CASSPGTGGGYSGANVLTF. The whole variable domain, filled in from reference TRBV18 and TRBJ2-6, reads NAGVMQNPRHLVRRRGQEARLRCSPMKGHSHVYWYRQLPEEGLKFMVYLQKENIIDESGMPKERFSAEFPKEGPSILRIQQVVRGDSAAYFCASSPGTGGGYSGANVLTFGAGSRLTVL.

There are a few counts of this clonotype. V usage is TRBV4-2 and J usage is TRBJ2-3; perhaps TRBD2 as D (5 bases). Germline CDR1 is LGHNA and CDR2 is YNFKEQ. With 1 base removed from V and 2 bases from J, the gap between germline ends came to 13 bases. The CDR3 is 16 residues long. The CDR3 DNA reads as TGTGCCAGCAGCCAAGGCGGGCGGACTGACACAGATACGCAGTATTTT. Residues: CASSQGGRTDTDTQYF.

The sample holds a few counts of this clonotype. Germline is not matched at one junction end, which may reflect a read error. The chain employs TRBV5-1 and TRBJ2-4, with no clear D. The DNA end is more similar to TRBJ2-7, so the J call may be wrong. CDR1 and CDR2 from the germline V gene are SGHRS and YFSETQ. This CDR3 is 14 amino acids long. CDR3 loop: CASSLYAVSNEQYF. The CDR3 coding sequence is TGCGCCAGCAGCTTGTACGCCGTCTCCAACGAGCAGTACTTC.

CDR3 DNA: TGTGCCAGCAGTTTTTCCGGACAGGGCGTCAAGCCACCCCTCCACTTT. Its translation: CASSFSGQGVKPPLHF. The genes are TRBV27 and TRBJ1-6; 8 bases line up with TRBD1. CDR1 and CDR2 from the germline V gene are MNHEY and SMNVEV (reference sequence). V lost 3 bases, J lost 11 bases, and 12 bases stayed unmatched. This CDR3 region has 16 residues.

The chain has TRBV18 and TRBJ2-5; maybe TRBD2 (6 bases). Germline lookup yields CDR1 KGHSH and CDR2 LQKENI. V lost 4 bases and J 0 bases, leaving 18 bases between the germline ends. The CDR3 contains 17 residues. DNA of the CDR3: TGTGCCAGCTCACGACCCCGGACTAATCAAAACCAAGAGACCCAGTACTTC. Translating gives CASSRPRTNQNQETQYF.

The rearrangement joins TRBV7-2 to TRBJ2-1, with 13 nucleotides matching TRBD2. Losses at the gene ends were 6 bases for V and 4 bases for J; bases not matched to a gene: 6. CDR3 length equals 16 residues. Germline values: CDR1 SGHTA, CDR2 FQGNSA. CDR3 coding DNA: TGTGCCAGCAGGACTACTAGCGGGAGGGAGTACAATGAGCAGTTCTTC. Amino acids: CASRTTSGREYNEQFF.

V and J are TRBV15 and TRBJ2-7; D is perhaps TRBD1 or TRBD2 (5 bases each). This CDR3 contains 15 residues. The V end lost 1 base, the J end lost 0 bases, and 10 bases lay between the germline ends. CDR1 is LNHNV and CDR2 is YYDKDF in the germline V gene (reference sequence). The CDR3 spells CATSRVRDASYEQYF. The CDR3 DNA reads as TGTGCCACCAGCAGAGTCCGGGACGCCTCCTACGAGCAGTACTTC.

This clonotype was counted only a few times. The chain joins TRBV29-1 to TRBJ2-3, with 8 bases lining up with TRBD1. Trimming took 6 bases from V and 2 from J; bases not matched to a gene: 7. Germline assignment: CDR1 SQVTM and CDR2 ANQGSEA. The CDR3 totals 14 residues. This CDR3 reads CSVETGEYTDTQYF. CDR3 bases: TGCAGCGTCGAGACAGGGGAGTACACAGATACGCAGTATTTT.

This clonotype was counted between two and nine times. V gene TRBV6-6 combines with J gene TRBJ2-1; no clear D gene. This CDR3 region has 14 residues. The V and J ends lost 4 bases and 9 bases respectively, with 16 bases between them. Germline CDR1 MNHNY, CDR2 SVGAGI (reference sequence). CDR3 loop: CASSFLKAYGEQFF. The CDR3 DNA reads as TGTGCCAGCAGTTTTCTAAAGGCTTACGGTGAGCAGTTCTTC.

This clonotype has just a few counts. The rearrangement links TRBV4-1 to TRBJ1-2; 8 positions agree with TRBD1. The CDR3 consists of 16 residues. Germline CDR1 reads MGHRA; CDR2 reads YSYEKL. With V trimmed by 2 bases and J by 4 bases, 9 bases remained unmatched. The CDR3 is CASSQNTGGGGYGYTF. CDR3 nucleotides: TGCGCCAGCAGCCAAAATACAGGGGGAGGAGGCTATGGCTACACCTTC.